This T cell receptor (beta chain) was recorded in a study of beta chain features in type 1 diabetes. The sequenced template was cDNA made from the entire isolated RNA. Sequenced by immunoSEQ multiplex PCR; TCRdb stores in-frame clones only, minus some. The data hold under 400,000 clones, with around 20% observed a single time. The CDR3 is 15 amino acids. Germline V gene sequence: CDR1 SGHVS, CDR2 FQNEAQ. The germline V and J ends were trimmed by 1 base and 3 bases, with 10 bases remaining between them. The sequencing input was naive CD4+ T cells from blood. The J gene is TRBJ1-5, the V gene TRBV7-8; D is ambiguous. The sequence came from a woman aged 18-29 years in good health. CDR3 residues: CASSLGAQDNQPQHF. CDR3 bases: TGTGCCAGCAGCTTAGGGGCGCAGGACAATCAGCCCCAGCATTTT.